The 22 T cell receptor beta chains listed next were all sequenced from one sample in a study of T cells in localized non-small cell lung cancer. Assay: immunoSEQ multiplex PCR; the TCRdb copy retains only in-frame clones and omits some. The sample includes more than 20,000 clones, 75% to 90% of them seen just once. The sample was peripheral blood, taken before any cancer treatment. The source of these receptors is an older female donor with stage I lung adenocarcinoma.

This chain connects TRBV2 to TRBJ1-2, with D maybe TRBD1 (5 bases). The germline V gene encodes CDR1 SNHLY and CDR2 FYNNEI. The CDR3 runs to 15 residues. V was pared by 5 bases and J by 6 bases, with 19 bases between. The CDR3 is CASSLGAGPVDGYTF. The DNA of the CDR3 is TGTGCCAGCAGTCTAGGGGCAGGACCTGTGGATGGCTACACCTTC.

CDR3 region: CASSFGRKIQETQYF. DNA of the CDR3: TGTGCCAGCAGCTTTGGAAGGAAGATCCAAGAGACCCAGTACTTC. This chain uses TRBV5-8 with TRBJ2-5; D is undetermined. V shed 2 bases and J shed 1 base, with 12 bases lying between them. Germline CDR1 SGHTS, CDR2 YDEGEE. There are 15 residues in the CDR3.

The CDR3 DNA follows: TGTGCCAGTAGGGCTTCTGGAAACACCATATATTTT. Translating gives CASRASGNTIYF. The genes are TRBV6-1 and TRBJ1-3, with D hard to call. Germline V gene sequence: CDR1 MNHNS, CDR2 SASEGT. V shed 9 bases and J shed 1 base, with 7 bases lying between them. There are 12 residues in the CDR3.

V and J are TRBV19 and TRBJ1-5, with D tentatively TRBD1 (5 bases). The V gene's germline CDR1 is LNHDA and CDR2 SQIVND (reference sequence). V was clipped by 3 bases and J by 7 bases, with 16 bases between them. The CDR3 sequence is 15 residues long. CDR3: CASSIRRGDLQPQHF. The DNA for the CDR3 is TGTGCCAGTAGTATTAGGCGAGGGGATTTGCAGCCCCAGCATTTT.

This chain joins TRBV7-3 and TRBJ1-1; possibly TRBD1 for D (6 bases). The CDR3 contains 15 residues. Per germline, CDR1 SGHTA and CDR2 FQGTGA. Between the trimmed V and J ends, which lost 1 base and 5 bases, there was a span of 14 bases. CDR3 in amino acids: CASSLKQGETTEAFF. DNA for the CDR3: TGTGCCAGCAGCTTAAAACAGGGAGAAACTACTGAAGCTTTCTTT.

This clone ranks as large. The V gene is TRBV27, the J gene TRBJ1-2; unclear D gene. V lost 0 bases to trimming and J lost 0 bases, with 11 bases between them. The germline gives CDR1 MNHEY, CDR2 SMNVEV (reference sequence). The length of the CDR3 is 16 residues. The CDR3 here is CASSLSTSTSNYGYTF. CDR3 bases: TGTGCCAGCAGTTTATCCACTTCAACTTCTAACTATGGCTACACCTTC.

CDR3 sequence reads: CAWSIGPAHHGYTF. DNA of the CDR3: TGTGCCTGGAGTATTGGGCCAGCACACCATGGCTACACCTTC. The chain recombines TRBV30 with TRBJ1-2, with D hard to call. Trimming left V 2 bases short and J 6 bases short, with 16 bases between. Germline CDR1 reads GTSNPN; CDR2 reads SVGIG (reference sequence). The CDR3 length is 14 residues.

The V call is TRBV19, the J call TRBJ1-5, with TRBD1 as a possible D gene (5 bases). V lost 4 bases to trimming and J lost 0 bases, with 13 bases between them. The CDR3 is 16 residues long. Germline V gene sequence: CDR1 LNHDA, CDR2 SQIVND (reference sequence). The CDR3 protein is CASSTRDGYSNQPQHF. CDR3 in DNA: TGTGCCAGTAGTACGCGGGACGGCTATAGCAATCAGCCCCAGCATTTT.

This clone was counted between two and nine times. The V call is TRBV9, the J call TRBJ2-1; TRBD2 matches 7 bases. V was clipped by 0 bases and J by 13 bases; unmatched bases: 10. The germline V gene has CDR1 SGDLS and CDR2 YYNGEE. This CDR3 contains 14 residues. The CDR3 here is CASSVAPSGVQQFF. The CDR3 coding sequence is TGTGCCAGCAGCGTAGCCCCTAGCGGAGTCCAACAGTTCTTC.

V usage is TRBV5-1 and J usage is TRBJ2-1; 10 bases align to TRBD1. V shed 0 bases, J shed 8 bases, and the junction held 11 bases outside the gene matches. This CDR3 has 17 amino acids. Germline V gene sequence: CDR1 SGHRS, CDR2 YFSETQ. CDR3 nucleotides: TGCGCCAGCAGCTTGGGGGCCCGACAGGGGGCGTTTGATGAGCAGTTCTTC. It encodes CASSLGARQGAFDEQFF.

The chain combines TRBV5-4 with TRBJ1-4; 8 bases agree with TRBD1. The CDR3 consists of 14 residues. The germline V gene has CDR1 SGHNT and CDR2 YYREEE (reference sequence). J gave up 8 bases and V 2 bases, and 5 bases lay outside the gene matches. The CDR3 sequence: CASSFGQGQEKLFF. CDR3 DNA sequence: TGTGCCAGCAGCTTCGGACAGGGACAGGAAAAACTGTTTTTT.

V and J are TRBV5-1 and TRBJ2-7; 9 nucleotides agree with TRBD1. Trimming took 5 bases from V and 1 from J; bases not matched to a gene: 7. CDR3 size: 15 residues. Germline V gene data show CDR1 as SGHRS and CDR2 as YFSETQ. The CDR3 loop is CASRRLGQGSYEQYF. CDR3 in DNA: TGCGCCAGCAGGCGTCTGGGACAGGGATCCTACGAGCAGTACTTC.

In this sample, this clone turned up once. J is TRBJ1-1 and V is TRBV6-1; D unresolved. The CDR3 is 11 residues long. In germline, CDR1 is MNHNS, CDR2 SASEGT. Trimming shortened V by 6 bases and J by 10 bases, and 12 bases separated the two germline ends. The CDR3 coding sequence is TGTGCCAGCAGAGGACCCTCGGGAGCTTTCTTT. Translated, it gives CASRGPSGAFF.

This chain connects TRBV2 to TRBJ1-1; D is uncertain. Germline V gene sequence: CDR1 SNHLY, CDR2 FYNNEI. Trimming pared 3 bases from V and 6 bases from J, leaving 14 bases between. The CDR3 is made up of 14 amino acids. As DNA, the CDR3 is TGTGCCAGCAGTGAGGAGGCGGTAAGGTCTGAAGCTTTCTTT. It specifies CASSEEAVRSEAFF.

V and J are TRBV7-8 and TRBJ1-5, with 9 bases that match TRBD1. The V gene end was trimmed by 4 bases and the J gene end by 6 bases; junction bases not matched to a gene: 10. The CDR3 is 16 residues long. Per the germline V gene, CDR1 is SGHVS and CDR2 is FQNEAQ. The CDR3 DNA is TGTGCCAGCAGCTCCCTACAGGGGGCGCGGGGTCAGCCCCAGCATTTT. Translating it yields CASSSLQGARGQPQHF.

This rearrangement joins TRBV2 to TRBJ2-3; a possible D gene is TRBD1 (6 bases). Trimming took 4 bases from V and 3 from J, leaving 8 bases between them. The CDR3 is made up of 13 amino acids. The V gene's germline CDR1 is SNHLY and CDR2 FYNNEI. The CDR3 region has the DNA TGTGCCAGCAGTGGTCAGGGGACAGATACGCAGTATTTT. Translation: CASSGQGTDTQYF.

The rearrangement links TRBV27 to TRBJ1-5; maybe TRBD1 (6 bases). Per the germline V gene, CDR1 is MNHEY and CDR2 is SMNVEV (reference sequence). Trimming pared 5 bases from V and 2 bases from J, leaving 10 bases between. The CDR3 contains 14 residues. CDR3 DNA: TGTGCCAGCAGTCCCAGGGGTGGCAATCAGCCCCAGCATTTT. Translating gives CASSPRGGNQPQHF.

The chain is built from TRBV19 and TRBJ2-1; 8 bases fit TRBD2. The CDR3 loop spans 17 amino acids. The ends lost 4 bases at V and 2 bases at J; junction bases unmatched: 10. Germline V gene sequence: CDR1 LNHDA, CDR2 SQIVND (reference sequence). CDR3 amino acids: CASSKRPGLGPYNEQFF. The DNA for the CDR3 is TGTGCCAGTAGTAAAAGACCGGGACTAGGTCCCTACAATGAGCAGTTCTTC. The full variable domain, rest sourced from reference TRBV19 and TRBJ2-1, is DGGITQSPKYLFRKEGQNVTLSCEQNLNHDAMYWYRQDPGQGLRLIYYSQIVNDFQKGDIAEGYSVSREKKESFPLTVTSAQKNPTAFYLCASSKRPGLGPYNEQFFGPGTRLTVL.

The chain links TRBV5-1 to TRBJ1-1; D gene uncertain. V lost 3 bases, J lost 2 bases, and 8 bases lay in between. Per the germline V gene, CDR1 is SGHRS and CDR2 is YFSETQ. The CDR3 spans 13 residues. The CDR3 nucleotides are TGCGCCAGCAGCTATTCGAGTAACACTGAAGCTTTCTTT. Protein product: CASSYSSNTEAFF.

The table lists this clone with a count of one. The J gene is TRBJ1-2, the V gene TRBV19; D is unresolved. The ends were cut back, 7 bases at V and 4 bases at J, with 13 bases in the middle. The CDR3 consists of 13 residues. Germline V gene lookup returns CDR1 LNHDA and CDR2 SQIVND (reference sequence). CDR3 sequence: CASTPEDFYGYTF. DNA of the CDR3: TGTGCCAGTACCCCGGAGGATTTCTATGGCTACACCTTC.

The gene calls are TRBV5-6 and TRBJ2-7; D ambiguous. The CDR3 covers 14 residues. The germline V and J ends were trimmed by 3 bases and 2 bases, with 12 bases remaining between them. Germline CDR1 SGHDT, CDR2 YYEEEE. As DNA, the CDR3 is TGTGCCAGCAGCTACCCTACTGGGGCCTACGAGCAGTACTTC. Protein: CASSYPTGAYEQYF.

CDR3 in amino acids: CASSIGQTGNTEAFF. CDR3 sequence (DNA): TGTGCCAGTAGTATAGGGCAAACAGGGAACACTGAAGCTTTCTTT. The chain employs TRBV19 and TRBJ1-1; perhaps TRBD1 as D (5 bases). The length of the CDR3 is 15 residues. Germline loops: CDR1 LNHDA, CDR2 SQIVND (reference sequence). Trimming removed 1 base from V and 1 base from J, with 10 bases in between. Supplemented by reference TRBV19 and TRBJ1-1, the full variable domain reads DGGITQSPKYLFRKEGQNVTLSCEQNLNHDAMYWYRQDPGQGLRLIYYSQIVNDFQKGDIAEGYSVSREKKESFPLTVTSAQKNPTAFYLCASSIGQTGNTEAFFGQGTRLTVV.